These T cell receptor beta chains were read from a single sample in a study of T cells in Graves' hyperthyroidism and ophthalmopathy. In TCRdb, the multiplex PCR reads were re-called with MiXCR into one record per CDR3 protein. Found here are roughly 500,000 distinct CDR3 sequences, roughly 45% of them singletons; the top ten hold about 43%. Sequences were obtained from peripheral blood or thyroid tissue (not recorded which). These receptors all come from an adult woman with Graves' disease, either hyperthyroidism or ophthalmopathy (not recorded which). Each CDR3 is given with its conserved first and last residue. A D gene is named only where the DNA matches it firmly. Part of the rows lack a size; the others show once, few, many or a class for expanded clones.

J	size	V	D	DNA	CDR3
TRBJ2-6	NA	TRBV7-3	NA	TGTGCCAGCAGACTGACAGAGAACACTGAAGCTTTC	CASRLTENTEAF
TRBJ1-2	once	TRBV15	TRBD1	TGTGCCACCAGATGGGGGGGACAGAGCTTTTATGGCTACACCTTC	CATRWGGQSFYGYTF
TRBJ2-7	once	TRBV2	TRBD1	TGTGCCAGCAGCATCGGACAGGGCGGTGACGAGCAGTACTTC	CASSIGQGGDEQYF
TRBJ2-2	many	TRBV29-1	TRBD2	TGCAGCGTTTCGGGACTAGCGGGAGAGCCGGTCACCGGGGAGCTGTTTTTT	CSVSGLAGEPVTGELFF
TRBJ2-5	NA	TRBV9	TRBD2	TGTGCCCTCCCAAGCGGGACCCACCAAGAGACCCAGTACTTC	CALPSGTHQETQYF
TRBJ2-2	NA	TRBV2	TRBD1	TGTGCCAGCAGCGTACAGGGGAACGGGGAGCTGTTTTTT	CASSVQGNGELFF
TRBJ1-1	once	TRBV2	NA	TGTGTCGGAGTTGCTGTCGGTGAAGCTTTCTTT	CVGVAVGEAFF
TRBJ1-6	few	TRBV11-2	NA	TGTGCCAGCAGCTTAGAACCGAGGGGGGGGTCACCCCTCCACTTT	CASSLEPRGGSPLHF
TRBJ2-1	many	TRBV2	TRBD1	TGTGCCAGCAGTATAACAGGGGCCGGTTACAATGAGCAGTTCTTC	CASSITGAGYNEQFF
TRBJ2-7	NA	TRBV29-1	NA	TGCAGCGTTAGTTTCACAGGAATTGACGAGCAGTACTTC	CSVSFTGIDEQYF
TRBJ1-4	NA	TRBV7-2	NA	TGTGCCAGCAGCAAAGGCTGGGCCGAGAAACTGTTTTTT	CASSKGWAEKLFF
TRBJ1-2	many	TRBV4-1	NA	TGCGCCAGCAGCCAACGACGACAGGTTGCTCTGGAGGGCTACACCTTC	CASSQRRQVALEGYTF
TRBJ1-3	few	TRBV5-1	NA	TGCGCCAGCAGCTTGGATGGCAGTTCCTCTGGAAACACCATATATTTT	CASSLDGSSSGNTIYF
TRBJ1-3	few	TRBV2	NA	TGTGCCAGCAGTATAACACTGTCTGAAAACACCATATATTTT	CASSITLSENTIYF
TRBJ2-7	many	TRBV6-5	NA	TGTGCCAGCAGGGAACTCCCGAGGGGAAGCTACGAGCAGTACTTC	CASRELPRGSYEQYF
TRBJ1-6	few	TRBV6-5	NA	TGTGCCAGCAGGAATAGAAATCAGAATTCACCCCTCCACTTT	CASRNRNQNSPLHF
TRBJ2-2	NA	TRBV19	TRBD1	TGTGCCAGTAAAACGGGACAGGGATACACCGGGGAGCTGTTTTTT	CASKTGQGYTGELFF
TRBJ2-7	NA	TRBV7-9	NA	TGTGCCAGCAGTTTGGAGACAGATCTCTACGAGCAGTACTTC	CASSLETDLYEQYF
TRBJ2-3	once	TRBV5-5	TRBD2	TGTGCCAGCAGCTTAAGACTAGCGGGAGTGACAGATACGCAGTATTTT	CASSLRLAGVTDTQYF
TRBJ2-7	many	TRBV7-8	NA	TGTGCCAGCAGCTTATCCCGGCGGCGGGAGCAGTACTTC	CASSLSRRREQYF
TRBJ2-7	few	TRBV29-1	TRBD1	TGCAGCGTTAGGAGGACAGGAGGTTACGAGCAGTACTTC	CSVRRTGGYEQYF
TRBJ1-2	many	TRBV20-1	NA	TGCAGTGCTAGACCCAGTCAGGGTGGGGGCTACACCTTC	CSARPSQGGGYTF
TRBJ1-1	NA	TRBV20-1	NA	TGCAGTGCTAGAACCACAGGGCGGATGAACACTGAAGCTTTCTTT	CSARTTGRMNTEAFF